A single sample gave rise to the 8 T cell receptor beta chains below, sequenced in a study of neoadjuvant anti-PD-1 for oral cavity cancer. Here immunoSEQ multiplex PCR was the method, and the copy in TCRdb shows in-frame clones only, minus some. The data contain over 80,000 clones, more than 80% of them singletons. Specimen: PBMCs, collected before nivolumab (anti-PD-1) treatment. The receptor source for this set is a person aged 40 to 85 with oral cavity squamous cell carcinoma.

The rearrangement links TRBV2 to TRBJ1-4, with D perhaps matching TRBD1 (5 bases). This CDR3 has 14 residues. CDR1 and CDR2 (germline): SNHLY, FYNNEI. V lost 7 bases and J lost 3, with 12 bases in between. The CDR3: CASKGGTANEKLFF. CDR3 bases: TGTGCCAGCAAAGGCGGGACGGCTAATGAAAAACTGTTTTTT.

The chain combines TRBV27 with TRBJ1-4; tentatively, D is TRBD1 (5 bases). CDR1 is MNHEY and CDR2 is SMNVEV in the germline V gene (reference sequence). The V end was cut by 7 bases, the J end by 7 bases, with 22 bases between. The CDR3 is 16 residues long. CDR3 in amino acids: CASKGARGTEFEKLFF. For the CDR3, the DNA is TGTGCCAGCAAAGGGGCTCGGGGGACGGAATTTGAAAAACTGTTTTTT.

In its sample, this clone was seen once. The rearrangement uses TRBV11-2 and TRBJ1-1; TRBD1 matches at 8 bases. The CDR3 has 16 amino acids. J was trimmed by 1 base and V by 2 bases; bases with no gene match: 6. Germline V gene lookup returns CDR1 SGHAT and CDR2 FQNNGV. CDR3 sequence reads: CASSLTGGIGNTEAFF. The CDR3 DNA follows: TGTGCCAGCAGCTTAACAGGGGGGATCGGGAACACTGAAGCTTTCTTT.

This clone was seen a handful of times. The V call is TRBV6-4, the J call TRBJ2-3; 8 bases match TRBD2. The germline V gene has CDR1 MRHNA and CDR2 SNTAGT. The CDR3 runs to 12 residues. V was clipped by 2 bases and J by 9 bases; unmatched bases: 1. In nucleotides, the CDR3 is TGTGCCAGCAGTGACCCTAGCGGGACGCAGTATTTT. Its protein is CASSDPSGTQYF.

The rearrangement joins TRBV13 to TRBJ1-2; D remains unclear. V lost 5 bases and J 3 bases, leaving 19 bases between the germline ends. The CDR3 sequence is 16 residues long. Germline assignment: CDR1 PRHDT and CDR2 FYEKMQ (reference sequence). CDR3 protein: CASSPRGSSADYGYTF. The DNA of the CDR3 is TGTGCCAGCAGCCCCCGCGGCTCCTCTGCGGACTATGGCTACACCTTC.

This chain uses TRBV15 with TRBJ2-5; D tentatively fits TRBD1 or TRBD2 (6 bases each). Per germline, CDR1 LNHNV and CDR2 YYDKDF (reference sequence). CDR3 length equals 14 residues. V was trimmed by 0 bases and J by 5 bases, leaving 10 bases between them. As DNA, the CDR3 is TGTGCCACCAGCAGAGATCAAGGGGGGGAGACCCAGTACTTC. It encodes CATSRDQGGETQYF.

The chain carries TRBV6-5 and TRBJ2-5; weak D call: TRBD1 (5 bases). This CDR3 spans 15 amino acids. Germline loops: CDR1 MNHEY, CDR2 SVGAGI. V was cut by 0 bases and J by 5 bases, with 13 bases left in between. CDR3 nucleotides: TGTGCCAGCAGTTACTCGAACCCCAGGGCGGAGACCCAGTACTTC. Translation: CASSYSNPRAETQYF.

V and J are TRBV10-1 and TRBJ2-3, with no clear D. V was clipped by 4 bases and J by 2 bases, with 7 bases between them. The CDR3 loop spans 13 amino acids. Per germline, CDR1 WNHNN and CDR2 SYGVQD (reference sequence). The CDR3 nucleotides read TGCGCCAGCAGTGGGGGTCTCACAGATACGCAGTATTTT. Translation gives CASSGGLTDTQYF.